These 3 T cell receptor beta chains came from one sample sequenced in a study of blood T cell repertoires in COVID-19. Method: immunoSEQ multiplex PCR; TCRdb's copy keeps in-frame clones and lacks some. Of about 410,000 clones listed, 86% are singletons. The sequencing sample was made of peripheral blood. These receptors were collected from a woman in her thirties with active or convalescent COVID-19.

This chain links TRBV7-2 with TRBJ1-2; tentative D call: TRBD1 (5 bases). The CDR3 extends over 16 amino acids. V lost 4 bases to trimming and J lost 2 bases, with 17 bases between them. Per the germline V gene, CDR1 is SGHTA and CDR2 is FQGNSA. The chain's CDR3 is CASSSFTGTTNYGYTF. The CDR3 DNA reads as TGTGCCAGCAGCTCATTCACCGGGACTACGAACTATGGCTACACCTTC.

The chain carries TRBV15 and TRBJ2-6; D is unclear. Per the germline V gene, CDR1 is LNHNV and CDR2 is YYDKDF (reference sequence). Trimming shortened V by 0 bases and J by 0 bases, and 12 bases separated the two germline ends. The CDR3 spans 18 residues. Written as DNA, the CDR3 is TGTGCCACCAGCAGAGATCGTTTGAGTTCCTCTGGGGCCAACGTCCTGACTTTC. Translating it yields CATSRDRLSSSGANVLTF.

This clone showed up just once. The chain links TRBV27 to TRBJ2-1; possibly TRBD2 for D (6 bases). There are 13 residues in the CDR3. Trimming stripped 4 bases from V and 4 bases from J, with 8 bases between. The germline V gene has CDR1 MNHEY and CDR2 SMNVEV (reference sequence). Here the CDR3 DNA reads TGTGCCAGCAGTTCGGGGACTTACAATGAGCAGTTCTTC. Protein sequence: CASSSGTYNEQFF.